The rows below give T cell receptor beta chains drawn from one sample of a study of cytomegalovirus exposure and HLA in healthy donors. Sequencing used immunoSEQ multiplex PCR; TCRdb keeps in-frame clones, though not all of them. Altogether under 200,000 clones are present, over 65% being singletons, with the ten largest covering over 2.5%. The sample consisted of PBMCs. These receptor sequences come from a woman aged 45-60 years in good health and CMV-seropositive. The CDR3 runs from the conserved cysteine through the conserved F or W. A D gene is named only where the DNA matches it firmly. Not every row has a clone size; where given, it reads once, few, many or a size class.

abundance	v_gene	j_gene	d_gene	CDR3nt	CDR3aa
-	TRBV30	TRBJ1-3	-	TGTGCCTGGGCCCATAGCTCTGGAAACACCATATATTTT	CAWAHSSGNTIYF
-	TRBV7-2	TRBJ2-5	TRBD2	TGTGCCAGCAGCTTAGTAGCGGGGGGCGGAGAGACCCAGTACTTC	CASSLVAGGGETQYF
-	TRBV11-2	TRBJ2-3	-	TGTGCCAGCTCGGGGGGCGCAGATACGCAGTATTTT	CASSGGADTQYF
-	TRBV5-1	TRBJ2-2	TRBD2	TGCGCCAGCAGCCCTCCGGGACTAGTGAGCGGGGAGCTGTTTTTT	CASSPPGLVSGELFF
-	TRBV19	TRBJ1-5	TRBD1	TGTGCCAGTAGTGGGACAGGGCAAAATCAGCCCCAGCATTTT	CASSGTGQNQPQHF
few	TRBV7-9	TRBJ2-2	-	TGTGCCAGCAGCTTATGGACTCTACTCCTTGACGGGAACACCGGGGAGCTGTTTTTT	CASSLWTLLLDGNTGELFF
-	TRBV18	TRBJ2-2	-	TGTGCCAGCTCACCACCGGAGGATACCGGGGAGCTGTTTTTT	CASSPPEDTGELFF
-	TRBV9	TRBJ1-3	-	TGTGCCAGCAGCGTTGGAGGTTTAAGTGGAAACACCATATATTTT	CASSVGGLSGNTIYF
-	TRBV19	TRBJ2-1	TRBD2	TGTGCCAGTATGAGAACTAGCGGGGGGTACAATGAGCAGTTCTTC	CASMRTSGGYNEQFF
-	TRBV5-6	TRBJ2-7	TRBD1	TGTGCCAGCAGCTTGGTTGGGCAGGGGGACTACGAGCAGTACTTC	CASSLVGQGDYEQYF
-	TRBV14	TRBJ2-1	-	TGTGCCAGCAGCCCCCGGACAGACCGCAATGAGCAGTTCTTC	CASSPRTDRNEQFF
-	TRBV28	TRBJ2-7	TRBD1	TGTGCCAGCAGTCCAAGACAGGGTCGGCAGTACTTC	CASSPRQGRQYF
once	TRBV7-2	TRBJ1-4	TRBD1	TGTGCCAGCAGCTTAGGGGGGACAGGGGTTTTGGCTAATGAAAAACTGTTTTTT	CASSLGGTGVLANEKLFF
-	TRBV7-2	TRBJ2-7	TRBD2	TGTGCCAGCAGCTTGGGGAGGGGATACGAGCAGTACTTC	CASSLGRGYEQYF
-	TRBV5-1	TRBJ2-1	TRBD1	TGCGCCAGCAGCGCGACAGGGCTGCCCCCTTATGAGCAGTTCTTC	CASSATGLPPYEQFF
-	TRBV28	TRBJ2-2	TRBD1	TGTGCCAGCGGGACAGCGAACACCGGGGAGCTGTTTTTT	CASGTANTGELFF
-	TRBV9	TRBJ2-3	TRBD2	TGTGCCAGCTCGGGGGGATCCCCAGATACGCAGTATTTT	CASSGGSPDTQYF
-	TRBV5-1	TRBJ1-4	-	TGCGCCAGCAGCTTGGCCCCGGACAGTTATAATGAAAAACTGTTTTTT	CASSLAPDSYNEKLFF
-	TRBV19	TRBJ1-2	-	TGTGCCAGTAGTGTCAGGGTTTCTAACAACTATGGCTACACCTTC	CASSVRVSNNYGYTF
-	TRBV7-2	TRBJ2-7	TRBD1	TGTGCCAGCGCAAAACAGGGGGCGACCTTCTACGAGCAGTACTTC	CASAKQGATFYEQYF